The TCR beta chain described here comes from a study of CD8 T cells in Susac syndrome (dated by TCRdb to about 2019). For context, the study as a whole: Whether CD8+ T cell activation and differentiation in Susac syndrome was antigen driven was tested using repertoire sequencing. The clonality of the CD8+ T cell repertoire was compared across about 12 healthy donors, some 14 Susac syndrome patients and about 16 multiple sclerosis patients.

The trim is 5 bases for V and 2 bases for J, with a gap of 13 bases between the germline ends. From its cysteine to its phenylalanine, the CDR3 spans 15 amino acids. Just CDR3 DNA is preserved here, 45 bases in frame from base 1. Looking up the germline V gene yields CDR1 ENHRY and CDR2 SYGVKD. Peripheral blood CD8+ and CD4+ T cells from healthy donors, Susac syndrome patients and multiple sclerosis patients were profiled by high-throughput TCR beta sequencing. The multiple sclerosis controls were treatment-naive patients whose relapsing-remitting disease, either stable or active, fulfilled the revised McDonald criteria. Bulk CD8+ and CD4+ T cells were purified magnetically by negative isolation, whereas CD8+ TEMRA cells were enriched by FACS. Blood was collected in EDTA tubes and processed within 24 hours, with PBMCs isolated through density gradient centrifugation. PBMCs intended for TCR sequencing were cryopreserved in liquid nitrogen and were subsequently thawed in a 37 degrees C water bath. The sorted or isolated CD4+, CD8+ and CD8+ TEMRA cells reached a purity of at least 90%.

In regard to this clonotype: What this receptor recognizes is not known. No much larger clone exists at a distance of one base, and base qualities are not known.

RNA was extracted using the RNeasy kit, and roughly 0.45 to 1 microgram was reverse transcribed with random hexamers. The immunoSEQ multiplex PCR assay, covering 54 Vbeta and 13 Jbeta segments, was used to amplify TCR beta CDR3 regions. Bias from PCR amplification was corrected by using a synthetic template baseline for primer optimization and for computational correction. The authors processed their data as follows. Reads were assigned to V, D and J genes according to IMGT and analyzed in immunoSEQ Analyzer, with only productive sequences retained. To calculate clonality, Shannon entropy was normalized by log2 of the number of productive unique sequences and then subtracted from one. Public and private clones were assessed among the 100 most prevalent clones of each patient and control. A clone was defined as Susac-specific if it was absent from the healthy and MS cohorts, from about 1,100 published viral clones and from other ImmuneACCESS disease sequences. TCRdb's own reprocessing of the public reads used fastp at Q25 and MiXCR and kept productive beta chains. Here each entry gathers all rows of one CDR3 protein and keeps the most common genes and DNA. These V and J calls are TCRdb output, not the study's own analysis. In this sample the table shows 400,000 to 550,000 distinct CDR3 sequences, around 85% of which occur a single time. The biggest ten clones account for roughly 0.1% of the sample.

Summary of the overall study and its limitations: The number of individuals in the TCR sequencing and HLA analysis was recognized as being relatively small.

This receptor was obtained from a human donor with multiple sclerosis. The V and J genes are TRBV10-3 and TRBJ2-1; TRBD2 is a possible D gene, resting on 6 matching bases. Specimen: CD8+ T cells from PBMCs. The DNA reads as follows: TGTGCCATCAGTTTTAGCGGAGCGGCCTACAATGAGCAGTTCTTC. It codes for CAISFSGAAYNEQFF.